This T cell receptor (beta chain) was sequenced for a study of blood T cell repertoires in COVID-19. Trimming took 5 bases from V and 5 from J; bases not matched to a gene: 1. The germline V gene has CDR1 SGHVS and CDR2 FQNEAQ. This CDR3 contains 13 residues. TCRdb's table, derived via immunoSEQ multiplex PCR, lists solely in-frame clones and lacks some. The table records about 170,000 clones, roughly 84% of them present only once. The sample consisted of peripheral blood. J is TRBJ2-5 and V is TRBV7-8; 11 bases line up with TRBD1. The TCR originated in a human donor with acute or convalescent COVID-19. The donor label of this sample is uncertain. For the CDR3, the DNA is TGTGCCAGCAGCCGGGACAGGGGGGAGACCCAGTACTTC. Its translation: CASSRDRGETQYF. The full variable domain, with the rest looked up from reference TRBV7-8 and TRBJ2-5, is GAGVSQSPRYKVAKRGQDVALRCDPISGHVSLFWYQQALGQGPEFLTYFQNEAQLDKSGLPSDRFFAERPEGSVSTLKIQRTQQEDSAVYLCASSRDRGETQYFGPGTRLLVL.